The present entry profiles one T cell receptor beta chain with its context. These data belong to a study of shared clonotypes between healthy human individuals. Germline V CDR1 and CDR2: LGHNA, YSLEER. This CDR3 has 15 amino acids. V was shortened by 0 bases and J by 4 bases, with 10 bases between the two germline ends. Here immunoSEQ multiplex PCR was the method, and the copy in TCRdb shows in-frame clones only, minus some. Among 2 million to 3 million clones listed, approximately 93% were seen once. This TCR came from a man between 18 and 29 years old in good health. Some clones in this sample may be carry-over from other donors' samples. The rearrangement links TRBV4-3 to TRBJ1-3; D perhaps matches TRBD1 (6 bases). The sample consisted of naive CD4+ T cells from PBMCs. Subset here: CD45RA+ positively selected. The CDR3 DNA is TGCGCCAGCAGCCAAGAGGGGGGGCGCGGAAACACCATATATTTT. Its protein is CASSQEGGRGNTIYF.